The clone carrying this TCR beta chain was counted between two and nine times. The antigen remains undetermined. Each donor was a healthy Caucasian. The data originate from a study of identical twins. Overall study findings and caveats: Out-of-frame beta chain sequences displayed weaker excess sharing between twins. Modelling underestimated the level of out-of-frame TCR alpha sharing observed in monozygotic twins.

TCRdb analysed the 5' RACE reads with MiXCR anew, one entry per CDR3 protein. The sample lists about 340,000 distinct CDR3 sequences; 10% to 15% were seen once. Germline assignment: CDR1 SEHNR and CDR2 FQNEAQ (reference sequence). This CDR3 spans 13 amino acids. Trimming left V 8 bases short and J 4 bases short, with 12 bases between. These sequences were also reported in another study, on yellow fever vaccine responses in identical twins.

This chain uses TRBV7-9 with TRBJ2-1; D might be TRBD2 (5 bases). This sequence was found in a woman aged 18-29 years in good health. Sequencing was performed on CD8+ T cells sorted from blood. This CDR3 is CASGLSEYNEQFF. CDR3 sequence (DNA): TGTGCCAGCGGACTGAGCGAGTACAATGAGCAGTTCTTC.